A selection of T cell receptor beta chains follows, all from one sample in a study of PD-1 blockade in mismatch repair-deficient tumors. Clones were sequenced by immunoSEQ multiplex PCR, and TCRdb holds only the in-frame ones, with some missing. Seen here are about 84,000 clones, 81% observed once, and the top ten hold approximately 2.7%. The material was peripheral blood, obtained 12 weeks after starting pembrolizumab. Receptor source: an adult with mismatch repair-deficient cancer. The CDR3 runs from the conserved cysteine through the conserved F or W. The D gene is left open where the match is weak. Only some rows state a clone size, as once, few, many or a class for expanded clones.

V gene: TRBV7-9; D gene: TRBD2; clone size: NA; J gene: TRBJ2-1; CDR3 length: 16; CDR3 protein: CASRKTSGRAENEQFF; CDR3 DNA: TGTGCCAGCAGAAAAACTAGCGGGAGGGCCGAAAATGAGCAGTTCTTC
V gene: TRBV6-7; D gene: TRBD1; clone size: few; J gene: TRBJ1-2; CDR3 length: 20; CDR3 protein: CASSYSIGDRATRLLSGYTF; CDR3 DNA: TGTGCCAGCAGTTACTCCATCGGGGACAGGGCAACCCGTCTCCTTAGCGGCTACACCTTC
V gene: TRBV5-6; D gene: TRBD1; clone size: NA; J gene: TRBJ2-5; CDR3 length: 17; CDR3 protein: CASSPGTGGLKKETQYF; CDR3 DNA: TGTGCCAGCAGTCCCGGGACAGGGGGCTTGAAGAAAGAGACCCAGTACTTC
V gene: TRBV6-4; D gene: TRBD2; clone size: NA; J gene: TRBJ2-7; CDR3 length: 16; CDR3 protein: CASSALNGRELREQYF; CDR3 DNA: TGTGCCAGCAGTGCCTTAAATGGGCGGGAGCTAAGGGAGCAGTACTTC
V gene: TRBV2; D gene: NA; clone size: NA; J gene: TRBJ2-2; CDR3 length: 12; CDR3 protein: CASSGLTGELFF; CDR3 DNA: TGTGCCAGCAGCGGGCTCACCGGGGAGCTGTTTTTT
V gene: TRBV2; D gene: TRBD1; clone size: NA; J gene: TRBJ1-5; CDR3 length: 16; CDR3 protein: CASRPRTGISNQPQHF; CDR3 DNA: TGTGCCAGCAGACCTAGGACAGGGATTAGCAATCAGCCCCAGCATTTT
V gene: TRBV19; D gene: TRBD2; clone size: NA; J gene: TRBJ2-1; CDR3 length: 15; CDR3 protein: CASSMGAGVGNEQFF; CDR3 DNA: TGTGCCAGTAGTATGGGAGCGGGAGTAGGGAATGAGCAGTTCTTC
V gene: TRBV6-4; D gene: NA; clone size: NA; J gene: TRBJ2-1; CDR3 length: 14; CDR3 protein: CASSAKGTANEQFF; CDR3 DNA: TGTGCCAGCAGTGCCAAAGGGACGGCCAATGAGCAGTTCTTC
V gene: TRBV6-1; D gene: NA; clone size: few; J gene: TRBJ1-1; CDR3 length: 12; CDR3 protein: CASRHLNTEAFF; CDR3 DNA: TGTGCCAGCAGACATTTGAACACTGAAGCTTTCTTT
V gene: TRBV27; D gene: NA; clone size: NA; J gene: TRBJ1-1; CDR3 length: 14; CDR3 protein: CASSLGGIYTEAFF; CDR3 DNA: TGTGCCAGCAGTTTAGGGGGGATCTACACTGAAGCTTTCTTT
V gene: TRBV5-1; D gene: NA; clone size: NA; J gene: TRBJ2-7; CDR3 length: 13; CDR3 protein: CASSFTSSYEQYF; CDR3 DNA: TGCGCCAGCAGCTTTACAAGCAGCTACGAGCAGTACTTC
V gene: TRBV20-1; D gene: TRBD1; clone size: NA; J gene: TRBJ2-1; CDR3 length: 11; CDR3 protein: CSGRGPNEQFF; CDR3 DNA: TGCAGTGGTAGGGGGCCCAATGAGCAGTTCTTC
V gene: TRBV15; D gene: TRBD2; clone size: NA; J gene: TRBJ2-1; CDR3 length: 16; CDR3 protein: CATSRDISGTRNEQFF; CDR3 DNA: TGTGCCACCAGCAGAGATATTAGCGGGACCCGCAATGAGCAGTTCTTC
V gene: TRBV5-1; D gene: NA; clone size: NA; J gene: TRBJ2-2; CDR3 length: 14; CDR3 protein: CASMGSNTGGELFF; CDR3 DNA: TGCGCCAGCATGGGCTCTAATACGGGCGGGGAGCTGTTTTTT
V gene: TRBV27; D gene: NA; clone size: few; J gene: TRBJ2-5; CDR3 length: 16; CDR3 protein: CASSLDARAGGETQYF; CDR3 DNA: TGTGCCAGCAGTTTAGACGCCAGGGCCGGAGGAGAGACCCAGTACTTC
V gene: TRBV6-6; D gene: NA; clone size: NA; J gene: TRBJ2-7; CDR3 length: 16; CDR3 protein: CASSYPEPSNSYEQYF; CDR3 DNA: TGTGCCAGCAGTTACCCGGAGCCTAGTAACTCCTACGAGCAGTACTTC
V gene: TRBV25-1; D gene: TRBD2; clone size: NA; J gene: TRBJ2-7; CDR3 length: 16; CDR3 protein: CASRGSSGRRSYEQYF; CDR3 DNA: TGTGCCAGCAGGGGCTCAAGCGGGAGGAGGTCCTACGAGCAGTACTTC
V gene: TRBV4-3; D gene: NA; clone size: NA; J gene: TRBJ2-3; CDR3 length: 16; CDR3 protein: CASSQALAASTDTQYF; CDR3 DNA: TGCGCCAGCAGCCAGGCCTTAGCGGCTAGCACAGATACGCAGTATTTT
V gene: TRBV7-9; D gene: NA; clone size: NA; J gene: TRBJ1-1; CDR3 length: 13; CDR3 protein: CASSYLGGAEAFF; CDR3 DNA: TGTGCCAGCAGCTATCTAGGGGGGGCTGAAGCTTTCTTT
V gene: TRBV15; D gene: TRBD2; clone size: NA; J gene: TRBJ2-1; CDR3 length: 15; CDR3 protein: CATSRDGRTSNEQFF; CDR3 DNA: TGTGCCACCAGCAGAGACGGCCGGACTAGCAATGAGCAGTTCTTC
V gene: TRBV19; D gene: NA; clone size: once; J gene: TRBJ2-5; CDR3 length: 14; CDR3 protein: CASSTGRVGETQYF; CDR3 DNA: TGTGCCAGTAGTACTGGACGGGTTGGAGAGACCCAGTACTTC
V gene: TRBV27; D gene: TRBD2; clone size: few; J gene: TRBJ2-7; CDR3 length: 14; CDR3 protein: CASRVAGRSYEQYF; CDR3 DNA: TGTGCCAGCAGGGTAGCGGGTCGCTCCTACGAGCAGTACTTC
V gene: TRBV9; D gene: NA; clone size: NA; J gene: TRBJ2-1; CDR3 length: 13; CDR3 protein: CASSVDRANEQFF; CDR3 DNA: TGTGCCAGCAGCGTAGACAGGGCCAATGAGCAGTTCTTC
V gene: TRBV5-4; D gene: TRBD2; clone size: once; J gene: TRBJ2-7; CDR3 length: 15; CDR3 protein: CASSLDAGRAHEQYF; CDR3 DNA: TGTGCCAGCAGCTTGGATGCCGGGAGGGCGCACGAGCAGTACTTC
V gene: TRBV11-2; D gene: NA; clone size: once; J gene: TRBJ2-3; CDR3 length: 15; CDR3 protein: CASSLDPQLVDTQYF; CDR3 DNA: TGTGCCAGCAGCTTAGATCCACAGTTAGTCGATACGCAGTATTTT
V gene: TRBV30; D gene: TRBD2; clone size: few; J gene: TRBJ2-1; CDR3 length: 13; CDR3 protein: CAWEREGQNEQFF; CDR3 DNA: TGTGCCTGGGAACGGGAGGGCCAGAATGAGCAGTTCTTC
V gene: TRBV7-3; D gene: NA; clone size: NA; J gene: TRBJ2-5; CDR3 length: 14; CDR3 protein: CASSPTGIAETQYF; CDR3 DNA: TGTGCCAGCAGCCCAACCGGGATCGCAGAGACCCAGTACTTC
V gene: TRBV9; D gene: TRBD1; clone size: NA; J gene: TRBJ2-7; CDR3 length: 16; CDR3 protein: CASSVAVGQGTYEQYF; CDR3 DNA: TGTGCCAGCAGCGTAGCTGTCGGACAGGGGACCTACGAGCAGTACTTC
V gene: TRBV5-6; D gene: NA; clone size: NA; J gene: TRBJ1-5; CDR3 length: 17; CDR3 protein: CASSLGPQPYSNQPQHF; CDR3 DNA: TGTGCCAGCAGCTTGGGGCCGCAACCCTATAGCAATCAGCCCCAGCATTTT
V gene: TRBV30; D gene: NA; clone size: NA; J gene: TRBJ1-1; CDR3 length: 13; CDR3 protein: CAWSARRPTEAFF; CDR3 DNA: TGTGCCTGGAGTGCCCGACGACCCACTGAAGCTTTCTTT
V gene: TRBV6-1; D gene: NA; clone size: NA; J gene: TRBJ1-4; CDR3 length: 14; CDR3 protein: CASILDRTNEKLFF; CDR3 DNA: TGTGCCAGCATACTGGACAGAACTAATGAAAAACTGTTTTTT
V gene: TRBV5-4; D gene: TRBD2; clone size: NA; J gene: TRBJ2-3; CDR3 length: 15; CDR3 protein: CASSLGGGRGDTQYF; CDR3 DNA: TGTGCCAGCAGCTTGGGTGGCGGGAGGGGAGATACGCAGTATTTT
V gene: TRBV11-2; D gene: NA; clone size: NA; J gene: TRBJ1-2; CDR3 length: 16; CDR3 protein: CASSRGIGSSNYGYTF; CDR3 DNA: TGTGCCAGCAGCCGAGGCATAGGTTCATCTAATTATGGCTACACCTTC
V gene: TRBV9; D gene: NA; clone size: NA; J gene: TRBJ1-4; CDR3 length: 13; CDR3 protein: CASSVGLGSTLFF; CDR3 DNA: TGTGCCAGCAGCGTAGGTCTCGGGTCGACGCTGTTTTTT
V gene: TRBV16; D gene: TRBD1; clone size: NA; J gene: TRBJ1-2; CDR3 length: 15; CDR3 protein: CASSRGGQGSYGYTF; CDR3 DNA: TGTGCCAGCAGCAGAGGCGGACAGGGGAGCTATGGCTACACCTTC
V gene: TRBV6-1; D gene: NA; clone size: NA; J gene: TRBJ2-3; CDR3 length: 19; CDR3 protein: CASSEISRRAILNPDTQYF; CDR3 DNA: TGTGCCAGCAGTGAAATTAGCAGGAGGGCCATCCTTAACCCAGATACGCAGTATTTT
V gene: TRBV2; D gene: NA; clone size: NA; J gene: TRBJ1-3; CDR3 length: 13; CDR3 protein: CASSGRAGNTIYF; CDR3 DNA: TGTGCCAGCAGTGGCAGAGCTGGAAACACCATATATTTT
V gene: TRBV19; D gene: TRBD2; clone size: NA; J gene: TRBJ2-3; CDR3 length: 15; CDR3 protein: CASRNSGRAGDTQYF; CDR3 DNA: TGTGCCAGTAGGAATAGCGGGAGGGCAGGAGATACGCAGTATTTT
V gene: TRBV2; D gene: TRBD2; clone size: NA; J gene: TRBJ2-3; CDR3 length: 15; CDR3 protein: CASSDATSDTDTQYF; CDR3 DNA: TGTGCCAGCAGTGACGCGACTAGCGACACAGATACGCAGTATTTT
V gene: TRBV10-3; D gene: TRBD1; clone size: NA; J gene: TRBJ1-4; CDR3 length: 15; CDR3 protein: CAISGGTGKDEKLFF; CDR3 DNA: TGTGCCATCAGCGGAGGGACAGGGAAGGATGAAAAACTGTTTTTT
V gene: TRBV11-2; D gene: NA; clone size: NA; J gene: TRBJ2-7; CDR3 length: 14; CDR3 protein: CASSLDRQSYEQYF; CDR3 DNA: TGTGCCAGCAGCTTAGATCGGCAGTCCTACGAGCAGTACTTC
V gene: TRBV6-1; D gene: NA; clone size: NA; J gene: TRBJ1-5; CDR3 length: 15; CDR3 protein: CASRLSQSSNQPQHF; CDR3 DNA: TGTGCCAGCAGATTATCCCAGAGTAGCAATCAGCCCCAGCATTTT
V gene: TRBV18; D gene: NA; clone size: NA; J gene: TRBJ1-1; CDR3 length: 13; CDR3 protein: CASSQQGNTEAFF; CDR3 DNA: TGTGCCAGCTCACAACAGGGGAACACTGAAGCTTTCTTT
V gene: TRBV2; D gene: TRBD2; clone size: NA; J gene: TRBJ2-5; CDR3 length: 17; CDR3 protein: CASKQASGSGSQETQYF; CDR3 DNA: TGTGCCAGCAAACAGGCCTCAGGTAGCGGGTCCCAAGAGACCCAGTACTTC
V gene: TRBV4-3; D gene: NA; clone size: NA; J gene: TRBJ2-2; CDR3 length: 18; CDR3 protein: CASSQVSPPRSHTGELFF; CDR3 DNA: TGCGCCAGCAGCCAAGTATCCCCGCCTAGGTCCCACACCGGGGAGCTGTTTTTT
V gene: TRBV5-6; D gene: NA; clone size: NA; J gene: TRBJ2-2; CDR3 length: 14; CDR3 protein: CASNKGGYTGELFF; CDR3 DNA: TGTGCCAGCAACAAAGGGGGGTACACCGGGGAGCTGTTTTTT
V gene: TRBV18; D gene: NA; clone size: many; J gene: TRBJ1-1; CDR3 length: 12; CDR3 protein: CASSPNIPEAFF; CDR3 DNA: TGTGCCAGCTCACCGAATATTCCTGAAGCTTTCTTT